This entry lists 10 T cell receptor beta chains sequenced from one sample in a study of T cell responses to AZD1222 COVID-19 vaccine. The repertoire was sequenced with immunoSEQ multiplex PCR; TCRdb's copy has only in-frame clones and lacks some. The sample lists 180,000 or so clones, 80% to 90% occurring once. Source: peripheral blood, taken 28 days after the second dose of the MenACWY control vaccine. These receptors all stem from an adult who received the MenACWY meningococcal vaccine as a control.

The CDR3 nucleotides read TGTGCCTGGAGGGGGAACACTGAAGCTTTCTTT. Protein sequence: CAWRGNTEAFF. This chain uses TRBV30 with TRBJ1-1; D is undetermined. The CDR3 runs 11 residues. Trimming removed 3 bases at V and 1 base at J, with 3 bases between. Germline CDR1 and CDR2: GTSNPN and SVGIG (reference sequence).

The chain couples TRBV6-5 to TRBJ1-1; D perhaps matches TRBD1 (5 bases). Deletions cut 3 bases from V and 3 bases from J, with 8 bases between. There are 13 residues in the CDR3. The germline CDR1 and CDR2 sequences are MNHEY and SVGAGI. The CDR3 bases are TGTGCCAGCAGTTATCGGGGGTACACTGAAGCTTTCTTT. As protein: CASSYRGYTEAFF.

This clone was seen just once. The gene calls are TRBV28 and TRBJ1-5; D remains ambiguous. With 6 bases removed from V and 0 bases from J, the gap between germline ends came to 9 bases. The CDR3 spans 14 residues. Germline CDR1 is MDHEN and CDR2 is SYDVKM. CDR3 residues: CASRADYSNQPQHF. CDR3 in DNA: TGTGCCAGCAGGGCTGATTATAGCAATCAGCCCCAGCATTTT.

This clone has just a few counts. The rearrangement joins TRBV28 to TRBJ2-7; TRBD1 might be the D (6 bases). Germline CDR1 reads MDHEN; CDR2 reads SYDVKM. V was clipped by 6 bases and J by 3 bases, with 21 bases between them. The CDR3 extends over 16 amino acids. The CDR3 bases are TGTGCCAGCAGCCAACTCCGATGGACAGAGAACTACGAGCAGTACTTC. This encodes CASSQLRWTENYEQYF.

V usage is TRBV10-3 and J usage is TRBJ2-1; 10 bases fit TRBD1. V gave up 8 bases and J gave up 5 bases; unmatched junction bases: 6. The CDR3 extends over 14 amino acids. Germline V lookup: CDR1 ENHRY, CDR2 SYGVKD. The CDR3 DNA is TGTGCCATCGGAACGGGACAGGGGAACAATGAGCAGTTCTTC. Protein sequence: CAIGTGQGNNEQFF.

Details on this clone: Other DNA sequences in this specimen translate into the identical CDR3. The CDR3 coding sequence is TGTGCCATCAGTGAGTCCGGGGGGCAAGAGACCCAGTACTTC. Its translation is CAISESGGQETQYF. The chain uses TRBV10-3 and TRBJ2-5; 7 bases map to TRBD2. The CDR3 contains 14 residues. CDR1 is ENHRY, CDR2 SYGVKD, per germline. V lost 0 bases, J lost 2 bases, and 0 bases stayed unmatched.

The rearrangement links TRBV15 to TRBJ1-1; D uncertain. This CDR3 contains 15 residues. V was clipped by 1 base and J by 1 base, with 10 bases between them. Germline V gives CDR1 LNHNV, CDR2 YYDKDF (reference sequence). For the CDR3, the DNA is TGTGCCACCAGCAGAGCGACGTTGGGGAACACTGAAGCTTTCTTT. This codes for CATSRATLGNTEAFF. Full variable domain (rest looked up from reference TRBV15 and TRBJ1-1): DAMVIQNPRYQVTQFGKPVTLSCSQTLNHNVMYWYQQKSSQAPKLLFHYYDKDFNNEADTPDNFQSRRPNTSFCFLDIRSPGLGDTAMYLCATSRATLGNTEAFFGQGTRLTVV.

The V call is TRBV18, the J call TRBJ2-1; D remains unclear. The length of the CDR3 is 11 residues. Between the trimmed V and J ends, which lost 3 bases and 10 bases, there was a span of 7 bases. From germline, CDR1 is KGHSH and CDR2 LQKENI. The CDR3 bases are TGTGCCAGCTCACCTAGCAGGGAGCAGTTCTTC. Its protein is CASSPSREQFF.

The chain has TRBV27 and TRBJ1-1; 7 bases align to TRBD1. V shed 1 base, J shed 1 base, and the junction held 9 bases outside the gene matches. The CDR3 contains 17 residues. Germline-derived CDR1 and CDR2 are MNHEY and SMNVEV (reference sequence). The CDR3 DNA reads TGTGCCAGCAGTTTATTGAGTGGACACAGGGGGAACACTGAAGCTTTCTTT. It is translated as CASSLLSGHRGNTEAFF.

The chain links TRBV5-1 to TRBJ2-5; 7 bases are shared with TRBD1. Germline loops: CDR1 SGHRS, CDR2 YFSETQ. The CDR3 consists of 14 residues. V shed 4 bases, J shed 7 bases, and the junction held 10 bases outside the gene matches. CDR3 in amino acids: CASSKGQNFGTQYF. As DNA, the CDR3 is TGCGCCAGCAGCAAGGGACAGAATTTTGGGACCCAGTACTTC.